The 20 T cell receptor beta chains below come from one sample, sequenced in a study of early T cells in non-severe SARS-CoV-2 infection. Each CDR3 protein is one row after TCRdb ran MiXCR on the 5' RACE reads. The sample holds around 26,000 distinct CDR3 sequences, about 4.2% seen once. The sample consisted of whole blood. All receptors derive from an adult who was a healthcare worker with PCR-confirmed SARS-CoV-2 infection or an uninfected control (not recorded which).

This clonotype showed up many times. V gene TRBV9 combines with J gene TRBJ2-1; D remains ambiguous. Germline values: CDR1 SGDLS, CDR2 YYNGEE. V lost 4 bases and J 10 bases, leaving 18 bases between the germline ends. The CDR3 spans 14 residues. In nucleotides, the CDR3 is TGTGCCAGCAGCCCCACCGTGAGTAGCCGGGAGCAGTTCTTC. Translated: CASSPTVSSREQFF.

This clonotype was seen at least ten times. The chain couples TRBV7-9 to TRBJ2-7; 7 nucleotides align to TRBD2. Unmatched junction bases numbered 18, after V lost 5 bases and J lost 2 bases. The CDR3 loop spans 18 amino acids. From germline, CDR1 is SEHNR and CDR2 FQNEAQ (reference sequence). The DNA of the CDR3 is TGTGCCAGCAGCCCCCGCCCGTGGGGTAGCGGGCCAGCCTACGAGCAGTACTTC. This gives the protein CASSPRPWGSGPAYEQYF. The full variable domain, with the rest looked up from reference TRBV7-9 and TRBJ2-7, is DTGVSQNPRHKITKRGQNVTFRCDPISEHNRLYWYRQTLGQGPEFLTYFQNEAQLEKSRLLSDRFSAERPKGSFSTLEIQRTEQGDSAMYLCASSPRPWGSGPAYEQYFGPGTRLTVT.

In its sample, this clonotype was seen many times. The chain is built from TRBV27 and TRBJ2-2; possible D gene TRBD1, 6 bases. Per germline, CDR1 MNHEY and CDR2 SMNVEV (reference sequence). The CDR3 sequence is 16 residues long. Between the trimmed V and J ends, which lost 6 bases and 1 base, there was a span of 15 bases. The CDR3 loop is CASSFIGQLNTGELFF. As DNA, the CDR3 is TGTGCCAGCAGCTTCATTGGACAGCTGAACACCGGGGAGCTGTTTTTT.

This clonotype was picked up many times. The rearrangement uses TRBV5-6 and TRBJ2-3; D unresolved. Germline loops: CDR1 SGHDT, CDR2 YYEEEE. V lost 2 bases, J lost 4 bases, and 8 bases lay in between. The CDR3 consists of 13 residues. The CDR3 DNA follows: TGTGCCAGCAGCTTCGGTCGGGCAGATACGCAGTATTTT. Translated: CASSFGRADTQYF.

This clonotype was observed many times. V usage is TRBV5-1 and J usage is TRBJ2-7; TRBD2 matches 7 bases. The trim removed 4 bases at V and 7 bases at J, leaving 17 bases unmatched. The germline V gene encodes CDR1 SGHRS and CDR2 YFSETQ. This CDR3 has 16 amino acids. The CDR3 protein is CASSGTSAGRVREQYF. The CDR3 DNA follows: TGCGCCAGCAGCGGAACTAGCGCCGGGCGGGTGCGTGAGCAGTACTTC.

This rearrangement joins TRBV9 to TRBJ2-2; TRBD2 matches at 11 bases. V was pared by 6 bases and J by 2 bases, with 12 bases of the junction left unmatched. The CDR3 sequence is 18 residues long. Germline loops: CDR1 SGDLS, CDR2 YYNGEE. The CDR3 spells CASTLSGTSGGNTGELFF. For the CDR3, the DNA is TGTGCCAGCACCCTTTCCGGGACTAGCGGTGGAAACACCGGGGAGCTGTTTTTT.

This clonotype was recorded many times. The CDR3 nucleotides are TGTGCCAGCAGTAGTACACTAGCACTCCCGCAAGAGACCCAGTACTTC. Translation: CASSSTLALPQETQYF. The V and J genes are TRBV25-1 and TRBJ2-5; possibly TRBD2 for D (6 bases). The germline V gene has CDR1 MGHDK and CDR2 SYGVNS. The V end lost 5 bases, the J end lost 2 bases, and 18 bases lay between the germline ends. CDR3 size: 16 residues.

This clonotype was seen at least ten times. V usage is TRBV4-1 and J usage is TRBJ2-4; D gene uncertain. Germline CDR1 is MGHRA and CDR2 is YSYEKL. Trimming stripped 1 base from V and 0 bases from J, with 7 bases between. This CDR3 has 15 residues. The CDR3 spells CASSQGPGAKNIQYF. The CDR3 region has the DNA TGCGCCAGCAGCCAAGGGCCGGGAGCCAAAAACATTCAGTACTTC.

This clonotype was detected many times. This chain uses TRBV7-2 with TRBJ2-7; possibly TRBD1 or TRBD2 for D (5 bases each). Germline-derived CDR1 and CDR2 are SGHTA and FQGNSA. The CDR3 contains 15 residues. The V end lost 1 base, the J end lost 7 bases, and 17 bases lay between the germline ends. CDR3 region: CASSLVTAGKGEQYF. In DNA form, the CDR3 reads TGTGCCAGCAGCTTAGTTACGGCGGGCAAGGGGGAGCAGTACTTC. The variable domain in full, completed from reference TRBV7-2 and TRBJ2-7, reads GAGVSQSPSNKVTEKGKDVELRCDPISGHTALYWYRQSLGQGLEFLIYFQGNSAPDKSGLPSDRFSAERTGGSVSTLTIQRTQQEDSAVYLCASSLVTAGKGEQYFGPGTRLTVT.

In its sample, this clonotype was seen many times. This rearrangement joins TRBV28 to TRBJ2-7; D is possibly TRBD1 (5 bases). The germline CDR1 and CDR2 sequences are MDHEN and SYDVKM. Deletions cut 8 bases from V and 0 bases from J, with 11 bases between. The CDR3 consists of 13 residues. The CDR3 bases are TGTGCCAGCGCCAGGGTTGGCTCCTACGAGCAGTACTTC. It codes for CASARVGSYEQYF.

In this sample, this clonotype turned up many times. This rearrangement joins TRBV10-3 to TRBJ1-1, with 7 nucleotides matching TRBD1. CDR1 is ENHRY, CDR2 SYGVKD, per germline. The CDR3 has 14 residues. V shed 6 bases, J shed 4 bases, and the junction held 8 bases outside the gene matches. The chain's CDR3 is CAIRKARGITEAFF. The CDR3 nucleotides read TGTGCCATCAGAAAGGCCAGGGGGATCACTGAAGCTTTCTTT.

This clonotype was found a few times. This CDR3 is CASNCGERVPREQFF. CDR3 nucleotide sequence: TGCGCCAGCAATTGCGGGGAAAGAGTCCCCCGTGAGCAGTTCTTC. The V call is TRBV10-1, the J call TRBJ2-1, with a tentative D call TRBD2 (6 bases). The V gene's germline CDR1 is WNHNN and CDR2 SYGVQD (reference sequence). The CDR3 spans 15 residues. The ends were cut back, 7 bases at V and 9 bases at J, with 22 bases in the middle.

This clonotype has ten or more counts. The chain joins TRBV4-1 to TRBJ2-7; perhaps TRBD2 as D (6 bases). Per germline, CDR1 MGHRA and CDR2 YSYEKL. Trimming took off 1 base at V and 3 bases at J, with 13 bases between the two ends. This CDR3 comprises 15 residues. The CDR3 nucleotides read TGCGCCAGCAGCCAAGTCATTAGCGGAAACTACGAGCAGTACTTC. It encodes CASSQVISGNYEQYF.

This clonotype was observed at least ten times. The genes are TRBV28 and TRBJ1-4; tentatively, D is TRBD1 (5 bases). The CDR3 is 16 residues long. Trimming took off 2 bases at V and 4 bases at J, with 14 bases between the two ends. Germline V lookup: CDR1 MDHEN, CDR2 SYDVKM. In DNA form, the CDR3 reads TGTGCCAGCAGTTTAGGCCTCCGACAGAGTAATGAAAAACTGTTTTTT. Translated, it gives CASSLGLRQSNEKLFF.

As concerns this clonotype: This sequence may be a read error, since a much larger clone differs from it by one base. This chain connects TRBV7-6 to TRBJ2-2; D may be TRBD2 (6 bases). The CDR3 extends over 15 amino acids. In germline, CDR1 is SGHVS, CDR2 FNYEAQ. Written as DNA, the CDR3 is TGTGCCAGCAGCTTACAGTTGCAGGGCGGCGGGGAGCTGCTTTTT. This encodes CASSLQLQGGGELLF.

About this clonotype itself: A much larger clonotype is one base distant, so this may be a read error. The V gene is TRBV10-3, the J gene TRBJ2-3; tentatively, D is TRBD2 (6 bases). The germline V gene encodes CDR1 ENHRY and CDR2 SYGVKD. V was shortened by 5 bases and J by 1 base, with 13 bases between the two germline ends. This CDR3 contains 15 residues. CDR3 coding DNA: TGTGCCATCAGTCTTACTAGCACCCGCACAGATACGCAGTATTTT. Protein product: CAISLTSTRTDTQYF.

This clonotype was found many times. The CDR3 sequence is CASSQVPGMGEAFF. The CDR3 DNA sequence: TGCGCCAGCAGCCAAGTGCCAGGGATGGGTGAAGCTTTCTTT. The chain has TRBV4-1 and TRBJ1-1, with a possible D match to TRBD1 (5 bases). Germline lookup yields CDR1 MGHRA and CDR2 YSYEKL. The CDR3 length is 14 residues. V was shortened by 1 base and J by 7 bases, with 13 bases between the two germline ends.

At least ten counts were recorded for this clonotype. The chain joins TRBV5-1 to TRBJ2-3; 11 positions match TRBD2. Germline CDR1 reads SGHRS; CDR2 reads YFSETQ. The V gene end was trimmed by 4 bases and the J gene end by 0 bases; junction bases not matched to a gene: 7. The CDR3 loop spans 17 amino acids. CDR3 coding DNA: TGCGCCAGCAGCGGAACTAGCGGGGGATGGAGCACAGATACGCAGTATTTT. It translates to CASSGTSGGWSTDTQYF.

This clonotype was observed at least ten times. V gene TRBV29-1 combines with J gene TRBJ2-1; no clear D. The germline CDR1 and CDR2 sequences are SQVTM and ANQGSEA. The V end was cut by 4 bases, the J end by 4 bases, with 8 bases between. The CDR3 is 12 residues long. This CDR3 reads CSVVANYNEQFF. The CDR3 bases are TGCAGCGTTGTGGCGAATTACAATGAGCAGTTCTTC.

This clonotype occurred many times. The rearrangement joins TRBV7-2 to TRBJ2-3; 8 bases are a match to TRBD2. V lost 3 bases, J lost 7 bases, and 12 bases stayed unmatched. Germline V gene sequence: CDR1 SGHTA, CDR2 FQGNSA. The CDR3 has 16 residues. The CDR3: CASSLAGGGRLNTQYF. The CDR3 region has the DNA TGTGCCAGCAGCTTGGCGGGGGGAGGGAGGTTGAATACGCAGTATTTT.